The clone carrying this T cell receptor beta chain was observed at least ten times. Its target is unknown. Each CDR3 protein gets one entry after TCRdb re-called the RACE reads with MiXCR. The table records roughly 40,000 distinct CDR3 sequences, approximately 13% of them present only once. The data were taken from a study of human T cells and chemical hapten exposure. Findings and caveats of the study: Donors in the study had alopecia, meaning their immune response may differ from healthy people's. Higher patch test scores went with higher counts of PT1 expanded TCRs.

Time point denoted: pre-sensitization, week 0. The treatment here: therapeutic diphenylcyclopropenone sensitization with weekly scalp DPC. This sequence originates from a woman aged 25 to 39 with alopecia areata. Some clones in this sample may be carry-over from other donors' samples. The material sequenced was whole blood, taken in connection with sensitization to the hapten diphenylcyclopropenone (DPC).

The CDR3 sequence is CASSPDVRSQPQHF. In nucleotides, the CDR3 is TGTGCCAGCAGTCCGGACGTTCGGAGTCAGCCCCAGCATTTT. The V call is TRBV28, the J call TRBJ1-5; unclear D gene. The CDR3 runs 14 residues. CDR1 and CDR2 from the germline V gene are MDHEN and SYDVKM. Trimming cost V 5 bases and J 6 bases, with 14 bases left between them.